These T cell receptor beta chains were read from a single sample in a study of monozygotic twins with inflammatory bowel disease. After re-calling the 5' RACE reads, TCRdb lists one entry per CDR3 protein, DNA absent. The sample holds approximately 120,000 distinct CDR3 sequences. Sequencing was carried out using blood. All receptors come from a human donor with ulcerative colitis or Crohn's disease, or a healthy co-twin of an affected twin (not recorded which). Both conserved end residues are part of each CDR3.

CDR3	V	J
CSAREAGGPYEQYF	TRBV20-1	TRBJ2-7
CASSLVASGANVLTF	TRBV5-1	TRBJ2-6
CSVSGLRPDTQYF	TRBV29-1	TRBJ2-3
CASSPGTHTGELFF	TRBV2	TRBJ2-2
CASSLYSGLPRETQYF	TRBV27	TRBJ2-5
CASSLRGEGYNEQFF	TRBV27	TRBJ2-1
CSAEDRAGWEQYF	TRBV20-1	TRBJ2-7
CASSFFTRQENEKLFF	TRBV5-5	TRBJ1-4
CASSALGNSGANVLTF	TRBV2	TRBJ2-6
CASSIDAGDNEQFF	TRBV9	TRBJ2-1
CATSRVQETQYF	TRBV15	TRBJ2-5
CASSSGLYSEQFF	TRBV11-3	TRBJ2-1
CASSIPGKQYF	TRBV27	TRBJ2-7
CASSYTDSQETQYF	TRBV6-6	TRBJ2-5
CASSIQRDADTQYF	TRBV27	TRBJ2-3
CSAKDSSKSLTEAFF	TRBV29-1	TRBJ1-1
CASSPGRSRTLNYGYTF	TRBV5-4	TRBJ1-2
CASSLRLAGGDTDTQYF	TRBV12-3/TRBV12-4	TRBJ2-3
CASSQDSGSPLHF	TRBV3-1	TRBJ1-6
CASRIDRGYEQYF	TRBV12-3/TRBV12-4	TRBJ2-7
CASSYSRQDDRYTF	TRBV6-5	TRBJ1-2
CASSTSRGVGLGDRGSLGGYTF	TRBV21-1	TRBJ1-2
CASSLALAGYNEQFF	TRBV5-1	TRBJ2-1
CASSPPPTRQGIIYEQYF	TRBV18	TRBJ2-7
CASSLETKNIQYF	TRBV5-1	TRBJ2-4
CASSQLKSTEAFF	TRBV16	TRBJ1-1
CASSRSETQYF	TRBV19	TRBJ2-5
CASSPKTSGETQYF	TRBV18	TRBJ2-5
CASSLVGQGTGELFF	TRBV5-1	TRBJ2-2
CASSQTGVITEAFF	TRBV7-3	TRBJ1-1
CASSGTSGSYEQFF	TRBV7-2	TRBJ2-1
CASIPGSQRGNEQFF	TRBV6-1	TRBJ2-1
CSASNGYGSEKLFF	TRBV20-1	TRBJ1-4
CASSFDATRHQPQHF	TRBV28	TRBJ1-5
CASSQDRYRGSPGELFF	TRBV4-3	TRBJ2-2
CASSQSGTGDTEAFF	TRBV23-1	TRBJ1-1
CSARVGSAGSKNMQYF	TRBV20-1	TRBJ2-4
CSVRGQGGYGYTF	TRBV20-1	TRBJ1-2
CASSYSSRGRRETQYF	TRBV6-2/TRBV6-3	TRBJ2-5
CASSYKYDQPQHF	TRBV10-2	TRBJ1-5
CASSPEAGLAEAFF	TRBV4-2	TRBJ1-1
CASSLGTLANTEAFF	TRBV5-1	TRBJ1-1
CASSSRGSSGSDTQYF	TRBV6-5	TRBJ2-3
CASDRGDTQYF	TRBV12-3/TRBV12-4	TRBJ2-3
CASSLFRDRLFF	TRBV28	TRBJ2-2
CASSPRGNTGELFF	TRBV3-1	TRBJ2-2
CSGTGTGGEGPITDTQYF	TRBV20-1	TRBJ2-3
CATSREGLADSAQFF	TRBV15	TRBJ2-1
CASSKRDTYQPQHF	TRBV28	TRBJ1-5
CASSPVQAYTYGYTF	TRBV18	TRBJ1-2